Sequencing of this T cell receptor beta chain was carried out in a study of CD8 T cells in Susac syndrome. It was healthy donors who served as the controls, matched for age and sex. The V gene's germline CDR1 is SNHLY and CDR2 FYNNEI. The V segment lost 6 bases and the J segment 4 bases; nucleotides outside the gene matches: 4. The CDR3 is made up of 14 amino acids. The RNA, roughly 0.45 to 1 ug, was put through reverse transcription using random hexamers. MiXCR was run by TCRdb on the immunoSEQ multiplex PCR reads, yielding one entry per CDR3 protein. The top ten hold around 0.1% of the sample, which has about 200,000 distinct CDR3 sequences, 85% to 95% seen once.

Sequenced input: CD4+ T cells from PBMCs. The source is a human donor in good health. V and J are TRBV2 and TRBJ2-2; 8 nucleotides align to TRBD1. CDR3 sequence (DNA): TGTGCCAGCAGCGAGGACAGGGTCACCGGGGAGCTGTTTTTT. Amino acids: CASSEDRVTGELFF.